Below, 20 T cell receptor beta chains from the same sample are listed, as sequenced in a study of CD8 T cells in ankylosing spondylitis. MiXCR, run by TCRdb on the 5' RACE reads, gives a single entry per CDR3 protein. The table lists some 180,000 distinct CDR3 sequences, approximately 18% of them singletons. The sequenced material came from blood, either unsorted or a sorted T cell fraction (not recorded which). Receptors originate from a male donor under 35 with ankylosing spondylitis or in good health (not recorded which).

This clonotype was picked up many times. The chain has TRBV18 and TRBJ2-7; 9 bases match TRBD1. The germline gives CDR1 KGHSH, CDR2 LQKENI. Unmatched junction bases numbered 5, after V lost 3 bases and J lost 2 bases. The CDR3 sequence is 15 residues long. In DNA, the CDR3 is TGTGCCAGCTCACCGGCACAGGGGGCCCCCTACGAGCAGTACTTC. Its translation is CASSPAQGAPYEQYF.

This clonotype was seen many times. The J gene is TRBJ2-7, the V gene TRBV5-1, with 7 bases fitting TRBD1. J was trimmed by 3 bases and V by 4 bases; bases with no gene match: 4. The germline gives CDR1 SGHRS, CDR2 YFSETQ. The CDR3 sequence is 13 residues long. The CDR3 region has the DNA TGCGCCAGCAGCGAGGACAGGTACTACGAGCAGTACTTC. This translates into CASSEDRYYEQYF. Complete variable domain (other parts from reference TRBV5-1 and TRBJ2-7): KAGVTQTPRYLIKTRGQQVTLSCSPISGHRSVSWYQQTPGQGLQFLFEYFSETQRNKGNFPGRFSGRQFSNSRSEMNVSTLELGDSALYLCASSEDRYYEQYFGPGTRLTVT.

This clonotype came up a few times. This sequence joins TRBV27 and TRBJ2-7; 14 bases match TRBD2. The germline V gene encodes CDR1 MNHEY and CDR2 SMNVEV (reference sequence). The CDR3 extends over 16 amino acids. V gave up 5 bases and J gave up 5 bases; unmatched junction bases: 8. The DNA for the CDR3 is TGTGCCAGCAGTCGGGGGACTAGCGGGAGTTCCCACGAGCAGTACGTC. Protein: CASSRGTSGSSHEQYV.

This clonotype was observed many times. The J gene is TRBJ2-4, the V gene TRBV7-9, with a tentative D call TRBD2 (6 bases). Per germline, CDR1 SEHNR and CDR2 FQNEAQ (reference sequence). The CDR3 has 18 amino acids. Deletions cut 4 bases from V and 0 bases from J, with 19 bases between. The CDR3 nucleotides are TGTGCCAGCAGCTCCTACCGGGACTCGCTAAGAGCCAAAAACATTCAGTACTTC. It is translated as CASSSYRDSLRAKNIQYF.

This clonotype came up many times. The chain joins TRBV7-2 to TRBJ2-1; TRBD2 matches at 12 bases. The trim removed 5 bases at V and 9 bases at J, leaving 8 bases unmatched. In germline, CDR1 is SGHTA, CDR2 FQGNSA. The CDR3 is made up of 15 amino acids. The CDR3 bases are TGTGCCAGCAGCGGCCCGGGACTAGCGGGCACTGAGCAGTTCTTC. Translated, it gives CASSGPGLAGTEQFF.

V and J are TRBV6-2 or TRBV6-3 and TRBJ2-1, with a possible D match to TRBD1 (5 bases). In germline, CDR1 is MNHEY, CDR2 SVGEGT. Trimming removed 0 bases from V and 8 bases from J, with 17 bases in between. This CDR3 is built from 16 residues. The chain's CDR3 is CASSYSDSTWSYEQFF. The CDR3 DNA reads TGTGCCAGCAGTTACTCCGACAGTACTTGGAGCTATGAGCAGTTCTTC.

This clonotype showed up just a few times. The J gene is TRBJ2-7, the V gene TRBV29-1; 7 bases line up with TRBD1. The germline gives CDR1 SQVTM, CDR2 ANQGSEA. The V and J ends lost 5 bases and 3 bases, in that order; junction bases with no gene match: 7. This CDR3 has 13 amino acids. The CDR3 DNA reads as TGCAGCGTTATCGTCCGGGACAGCTACGAGCAGTACGTC. Its translation is CSVIVRDSYEQYV.

The table lists this clonotype with many counts. The chain has TRBV20-1 and TRBJ1-4, with 8 bases identical to TRBD1. Germline V gene data show CDR1 as DFQATT and CDR2 as SNEGSKA (reference sequence). V shed 2 bases, J shed 3 bases, and the junction held 2 bases outside the gene matches. This CDR3 has 14 residues. In nucleotides, the CDR3 is TGCAGTGCTAGACCGGGACAGGCTAATGAAAAACTGTTTTTT. Translating it yields CSARPGQANEKLFF.

The V gene is TRBV7-6, the J gene TRBJ2-3; the match to TRBD2 covers 12 bases. J gave up 4 bases and V 1 base, and 6 bases lay outside the gene matches. The CDR3 loop spans 17 amino acids. Germline assignment: CDR1 SGHVS and CDR2 FNYEAQ. The CDR3 loop reads CASSLVPSGRVADTQYF. In DNA form, the CDR3 reads TGTGCCAGCAGCTTAGTACCTAGCGGGAGGGTGGCAGATACGCAGTATTTT.

Many counts were recorded for this clonotype. V is TRBV7-3 and J is TRBJ2-1, with D possibly called TRBD1 or TRBD2 (5 bases each). CDR3 length: 15 residues. Germline CDR1 is SGHTA and CDR2 is FQGTGA. Trimming left V 4 bases short and J 4 bases short, with 14 bases between. The CDR3 nucleotides read TGTGCCAGCAGCTCCCCCGAGGGGATGTACAATGAGCAGTTCTTC. Protein sequence: CASSSPEGMYNEQFF.

This clonotype was recorded at least ten times. The chain is built from TRBV12-3 or TRBV12-4 and TRBJ2-4, with 7 bases fitting TRBD1. With 2 bases clipped from V and 15 bases from J, the junction kept 10 bases outside the gene matches. The CDR3 is 13 residues long. The CDR3 region has the DNA TGTGCCAGCAGTTTAACCTCACAGGGGCAAGGGTACTTC. This translates into CASSLTSQGQGYF.

Many counts were recorded for this clonotype. J is TRBJ2-5 and V is TRBV12-3 or TRBV12-4, with D maybe TRBD2 (5 bases). V was trimmed by 6 bases and J by 9 bases, leaving 14 bases between them. This CDR3 has 12 residues. The CDR3 DNA reads as TGTGCCAGCAGCCCCGGACTGGGGTCCCAGTACTTC. It yields the protein CASSPGLGSQYF.

This clonotype was counted ten times or more. V gene TRBV20-1 combines with J gene TRBJ1-1, with unresolved D. Between the trimmed V and J ends, which lost 0 bases and 4 bases, there was a span of 15 bases. The CDR3 is made up of 15 amino acids. CDR1 DFQATT and CDR2 SNEGSKA come from the germline V gene (reference sequence). In nucleotides, the CDR3 is TGCAGTGCTAGAGATTACGTGCAAGGGAGCACTGAAGCTTTCTTT. Protein sequence: CSARDYVQGSTEAFF.

This clonotype was detected many times. The chain links TRBV6-5 to TRBJ2-2, with 8 bases lining up with TRBD1. From germline, CDR1 is MNHEY and CDR2 SVGAGI. The CDR3 loop spans 17 amino acids. V was clipped by 2 bases and J by 3 bases; unmatched bases: 8. The CDR3 sequence is CASSYPTGELYTGELFF. CDR3 coding DNA: TGTGCCAGCAGTTACCCGACAGGGGAACTATACACCGGGGAGCTGTTTTTT.

This clonotype has just a few counts. The chain uses TRBV20-1 and TRBJ2-2; D tentatively reads TRBD1 or TRBD2 (5 bases each). Trimming shortened V by 5 bases and J by 4 bases, and 17 bases separated the two germline ends. From germline, CDR1 is DFQATT and CDR2 SNEGSKA (reference sequence). CDR3 length equals 15 residues. The CDR3 region has the DNA TGCAGTGCTCGATCTGCCTATGGGACCACCGGGGAGCTGTTTTTT. Its protein product is CSARSAYGTTGELFF.

This clonotype appeared many times. The V call is TRBV25-1, the J call TRBJ2-7, with unresolved D. The germline gives CDR1 MGHDK, CDR2 SYGVNS. This CDR3 contains 11 residues. V gave up 3 bases and J gave up 3 bases, with 3 bases separating them. CDR3 DNA: TGTGCCAGCAGTGAGGGCTACGAGCAGTACGTC. Encoded protein: CASSEGYEQYV.

This sequence joins TRBV29-1 and TRBJ2-2; 8 bases match TRBD2. Germline-derived CDR1 and CDR2 are SQVTM and ANQGSEA. V lost 0 bases and J lost 4; bases outside the gene matches: 10. This CDR3 region has 17 residues. The chain's CDR3 is CSVEEKGTGRVTGELFF. The CDR3 coding sequence is TGCAGCGTTGAAGAAAAAGGCACCGGGAGGGTCACCGGGGAGCTGTTTTTT.

This clonotype was seen many times. This chain joins TRBV29-1 and TRBJ2-7; the match to TRBD1 covers 10 bases. The V gene's germline CDR1 is SQVTM and CDR2 ANQGSEA. V shed 7 bases, J shed 4 bases, and the junction held 4 bases outside the gene matches. The CDR3 is made up of 12 amino acids. CDR3 nucleotides: TGCAGCGGCGGGACAGGGGCGTACGAGCAGTACTTC. It is translated as CSGGTGAYEQYF.

The table lists this clonotype with many counts. This chain uses TRBV29-1 with TRBJ2-7, with 8 bases aligning to TRBD2. This CDR3 has 15 amino acids. CDR1 and CDR2 from the germline V gene are SQVTM and ANQGSEA. V shed 3 bases, J shed 4 bases, and the junction held 11 bases outside the gene matches. The CDR3 nucleotides are TGCAGCGTTGAGTTGAAGCGGGAGTCAATGTACGAGCAGTACTTC. This codes for CSVELKRESMYEQYF.

Ten or more counts support this clonotype. The gene calls are TRBV30 and TRBJ2-3; 7 bases fit TRBD2. Trimming took 3 bases from V and 0 from J; bases not matched to a gene: 3. Per the germline V gene, CDR1 is GTSNPN and CDR2 is SVGIG (reference sequence). The CDR3 covers 14 residues. CDR3 region: CAWRVGGSTDTQYF. The CDR3 DNA reads as TGTGCCTGGAGGGTCGGGGGGAGCACAGATACGCAGTATTTT.